This TCR beta chain was retrieved from a study of tumor-infiltrating lymphocytes in primary liver carcinoma. Study-wide context: Those sampled were patients whose primary liver carcinoma was treated by surgical resection. Spanning 4.2 to 10 cm, the tumors were T1-T3 N0M0. Findings and caveats of the study: Among the pair types, tumor region pairs showed more overlap than tumor-adjacent and tumor-blood pairs.

With regard to this clonotype: The antigen is unknown. At one boundary the junction diverges from the germline segment, which might be a read error.

From about 490 ng of total RNA, TCR beta-specific cDNA was reverse-transcribed using a constant-region primer. Three nested multiplex PCR rounds of slightly modified ARM-PCR generated TCR beta libraries. TRBV1-TRBV30 forward primers paired with a C-beta reverse primer drove the first two PCR rounds, roughly 10 cycles each. Each CDR3 protein is one row after TCRdb ran MiXCR on the multiplex PCR reads. The sample holds approximately 330,000 distinct CDR3 sequences, about 61% seen once. Unsorted whole blood served as the source of blood RNA, and germline DNA was extracted as well. CDR3 size: 16 residues. The V gene's germline CDR1 is LGHNA and CDR2 YSLEER.

What was sequenced was peripheral blood. The chain uses TRBV4-3 and TRBJ2-1; 10 bases are shared with TRBD1. The origin of this receptor is a man in his forties or fifties with primary liver carcinoma and hepatitis B virus infection. In DNA, the CDR3 is TGCGCCAGCAGCCAAGATTGGGACAGGGGTTACAATGGGCAGTTCTTC. Protein: CASSQDWDRGYNGQFF.